This entry concerns a single T cell receptor beta chain. The data derive from a study of regulatory T cells in long-lasting Graves disease. Time point in this sample: persistent/refractory GD, antithyroid drugs over 5 years with positive TRAb. RNA from PBMCs was the source of the TCR library. The CDR3 sequence is 18 residues long. The V gene's germline CDR1 is LGHDT and CDR2 YNNKEL (reference sequence). Trimming shortened V by 6 bases and J by 3 bases, and 26 bases separated the two germline ends. Assembly of TCR beta libraries relied on iRepertoire HTBI primers together with Arm-PCR of CDR3 regions. TCRdb re-derived calls from the multiplex PCR reads in MiXCR, one entry per CDR3 protein. The sample records some 330,000 distinct CDR3 sequences, roughly 25% being singletons.

The chain links TRBV3-1 to TRBJ1-2, with D possibly being TRBD1 (5 bases). This sequence originates from a woman in her forties with Graves disease. Sample: peripheral blood mononuclear cells (PBMCs), taken when the disease was refractory, from a patient treated with antithyroid drugs. The CDR3 nucleotides read TGTGCCAGCAGTCGTATCCGGGACCATACTTGGGGGGACTATGGCTACACCTTC. Its protein product is CASSRIRDHTWGDYGYTF.